This section outlines one TCR beta chain sequence together with its context. Its specificity is unknown. The data stem from a study of long-term antiretroviral therapy in people with HIV. General study points: Within the repertoire, clones expanded before ART were dominant at all time points. After ART, diversity increased yet remained lower than transplant donor controls. Compared with controls, HIV repertoires showed narrower CDR3 length ranges.

Per germline, CDR1 KGHSH and CDR2 LQKENI. The CDR3 covers 15 residues. V lost 6 bases and J 5 bases, leaving 16 bases between the germline ends. Run at survey level, the immunoSEQ assay was version v3.0. Measured with immunoSEQ multiplex PCR; TCRdb has only the in-frame clones, and not every one. The sample lists 23,000 or so clones; around four fifths were seen once. The sample consisted of unsorted PBMCs, taken 0.4 years after starting antiretroviral therapy. This receptor was obtained from a man aged 50 to 59 with HIV. The V gene is TRBV18, the J gene TRBJ2-2; D not certain. This chain's CDR3 is CASSPGSRVTGELFF. The CDR3 nucleotides are TGTGCCAGCTCCCCCGGCTCAAGGGTTACCGGGGAGCTGTTTTTT.